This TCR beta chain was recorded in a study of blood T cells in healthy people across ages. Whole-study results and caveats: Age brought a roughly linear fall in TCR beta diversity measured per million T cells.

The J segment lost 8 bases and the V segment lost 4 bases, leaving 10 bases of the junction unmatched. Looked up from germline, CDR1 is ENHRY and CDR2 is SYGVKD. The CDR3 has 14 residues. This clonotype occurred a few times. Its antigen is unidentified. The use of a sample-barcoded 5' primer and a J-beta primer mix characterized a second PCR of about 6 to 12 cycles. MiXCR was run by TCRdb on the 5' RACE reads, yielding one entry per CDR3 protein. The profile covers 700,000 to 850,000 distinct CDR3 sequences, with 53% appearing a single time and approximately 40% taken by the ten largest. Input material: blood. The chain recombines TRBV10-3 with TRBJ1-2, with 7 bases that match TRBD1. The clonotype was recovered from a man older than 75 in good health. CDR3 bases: TGTGCCATCAGTGTACCAGGGACAGTCGGAGGCTACACCTTC. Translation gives CAISVPGTVGGYTF.